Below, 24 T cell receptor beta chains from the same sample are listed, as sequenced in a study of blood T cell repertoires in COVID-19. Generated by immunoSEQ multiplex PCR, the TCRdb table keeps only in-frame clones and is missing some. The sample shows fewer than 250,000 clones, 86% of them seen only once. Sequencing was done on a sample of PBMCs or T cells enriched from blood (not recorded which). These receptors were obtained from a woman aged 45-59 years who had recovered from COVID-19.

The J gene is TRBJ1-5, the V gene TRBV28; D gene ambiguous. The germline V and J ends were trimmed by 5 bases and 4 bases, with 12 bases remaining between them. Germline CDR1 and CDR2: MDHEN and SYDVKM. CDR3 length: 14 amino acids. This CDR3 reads CASSIENLNQPQHF. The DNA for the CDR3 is TGTGCCAGCAGTATAGAGAATCTAAATCAGCCCCAGCATTTT.

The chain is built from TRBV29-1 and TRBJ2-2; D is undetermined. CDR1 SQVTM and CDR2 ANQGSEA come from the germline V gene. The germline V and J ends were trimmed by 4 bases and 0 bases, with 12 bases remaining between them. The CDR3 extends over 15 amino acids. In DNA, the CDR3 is TGCAGCGTTGGTGAGATTCCTTCGAACACCGGGGAGCTGTTTTTT. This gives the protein CSVGEIPSNTGELFF.

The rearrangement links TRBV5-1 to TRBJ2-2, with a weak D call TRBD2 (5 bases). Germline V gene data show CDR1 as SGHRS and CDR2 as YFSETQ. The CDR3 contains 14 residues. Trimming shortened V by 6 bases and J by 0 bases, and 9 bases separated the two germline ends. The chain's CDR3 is CASNQLANTGELFF. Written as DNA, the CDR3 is TGCGCCAGCAACCAACTAGCGAACACCGGGGAGCTGTTTTTT.

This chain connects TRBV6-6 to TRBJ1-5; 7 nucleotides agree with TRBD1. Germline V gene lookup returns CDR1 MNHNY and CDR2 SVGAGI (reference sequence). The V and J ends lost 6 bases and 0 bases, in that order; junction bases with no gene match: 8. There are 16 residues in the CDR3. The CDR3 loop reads CASRERGQISNQPQHF. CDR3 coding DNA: TGTGCCAGCAGGGAGAGGGGGCAGATTAGCAATCAGCCCCAGCATTTT.

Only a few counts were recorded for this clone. The CDR3 protein is CASTSRGRTNEKLFF. CDR3 nucleotide sequence: TGTGCCAGCACCTCGAGGGGGAGAACTAATGAAAAACTGTTTTTT. The rearrangement joins TRBV6-5 to TRBJ1-4, with D maybe TRBD1 (6 bases). CDR1 and CDR2 from the germline V gene are MNHEY and SVGAGI. V lost 7 bases and J lost 1, with 13 bases in between. This CDR3 comprises 15 residues.

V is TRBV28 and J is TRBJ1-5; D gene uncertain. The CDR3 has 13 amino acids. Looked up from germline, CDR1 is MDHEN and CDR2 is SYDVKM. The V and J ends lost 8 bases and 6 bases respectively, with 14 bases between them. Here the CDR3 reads CASGVGSSQPQHF. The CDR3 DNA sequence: TGTGCCAGCGGAGTCGGGTCTAGTCAGCCCCAGCATTTT.

CDR3 region: CASSLPGRSYYEQYF. The CDR3 DNA sequence: TGTGCCAGCAGCTTGCCAGGGCGAAGCTACTACGAGCAGTACTTC. This chain connects TRBV5-6 to TRBJ2-7, with D maybe TRBD1 (5 bases). Trimming shortened V by 1 base and J by 3 bases, and 14 bases separated the two germline ends. The CDR3 contains 15 residues. CDR1 and CDR2 from the germline V gene are SGHDT and YYEEEE.

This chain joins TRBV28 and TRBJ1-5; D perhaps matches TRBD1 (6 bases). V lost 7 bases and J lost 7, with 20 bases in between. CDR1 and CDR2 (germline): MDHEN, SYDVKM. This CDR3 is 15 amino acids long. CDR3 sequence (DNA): TGTGCCAGCAATGGGGGCGGGCAGGGTGTGCAGCCCCAGCATTTT. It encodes CASNGGGQGVQPQHF.

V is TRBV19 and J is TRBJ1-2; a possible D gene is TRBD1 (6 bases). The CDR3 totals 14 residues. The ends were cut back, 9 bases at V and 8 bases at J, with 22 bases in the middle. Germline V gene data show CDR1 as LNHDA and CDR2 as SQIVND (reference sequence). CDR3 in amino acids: CASILTGHGLGYTF. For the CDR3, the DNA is TGTGCCAGCATACTCACGGGACACGGGCTCGGCTACACCTTC.

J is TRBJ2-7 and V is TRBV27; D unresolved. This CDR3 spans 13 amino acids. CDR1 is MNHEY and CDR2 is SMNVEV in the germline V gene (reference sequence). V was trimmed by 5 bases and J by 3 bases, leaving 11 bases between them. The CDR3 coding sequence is TGTGCCAGCAGTCGTGGCCGCTTCTACGAGCAGTACTTC. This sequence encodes CASSRGRFYEQYF.

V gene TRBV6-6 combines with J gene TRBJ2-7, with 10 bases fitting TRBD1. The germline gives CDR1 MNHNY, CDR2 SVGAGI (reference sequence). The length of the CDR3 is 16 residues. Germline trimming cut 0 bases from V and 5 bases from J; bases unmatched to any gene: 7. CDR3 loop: CASSYSGWTGGNEQYF. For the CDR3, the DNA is TGTGCCAGCAGTTACTCGGGCTGGACAGGGGGGAACGAGCAGTACTTC.

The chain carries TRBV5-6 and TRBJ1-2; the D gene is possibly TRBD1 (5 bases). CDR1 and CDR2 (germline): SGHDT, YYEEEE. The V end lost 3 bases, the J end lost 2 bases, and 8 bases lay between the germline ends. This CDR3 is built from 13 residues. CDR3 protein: CASSSDTNYGYTF. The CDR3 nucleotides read TGTGCCAGCAGCTCGGACACGAACTATGGCTACACCTTC.

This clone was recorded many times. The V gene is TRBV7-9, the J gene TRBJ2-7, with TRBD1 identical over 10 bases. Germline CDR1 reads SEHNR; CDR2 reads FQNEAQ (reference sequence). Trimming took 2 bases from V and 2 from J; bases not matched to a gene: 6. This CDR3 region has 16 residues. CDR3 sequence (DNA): TGTGCCAGCAGCTTAAGCTTGGGGACAGGGGCCTACGAGCAGTACTTC. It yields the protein CASSLSLGTGAYEQYF.

CDR3 nucleotides: TGCGCCAGCAGCGAACAGGGCGCTGGTTCACCCCTCCACTTT. Its translation is CASSEQGAGSPLHF. The chain has TRBV5-1 and TRBJ1-6; TRBD1 is a possible D gene (6 bases). Germline CDR1 and CDR2: SGHRS and YFSETQ. The CDR3 consists of 14 residues. Trimming pared 4 bases from V and 9 bases from J, leaving 14 bases between.

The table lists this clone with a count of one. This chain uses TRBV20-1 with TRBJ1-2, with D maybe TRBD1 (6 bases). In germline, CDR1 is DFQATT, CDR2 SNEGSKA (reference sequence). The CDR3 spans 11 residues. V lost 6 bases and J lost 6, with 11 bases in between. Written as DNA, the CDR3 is TGCAGTGCCTACAGGGTCGATGGCTACACCTTC. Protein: CSAYRVDGYTF.

The CDR3 protein is CSVPGDLFNYGYTF. The DNA for the CDR3 is TGCAGCGTTCCCGGGGATTTATTTAACTATGGCTACACCTTC. The chain combines TRBV29-1 with TRBJ1-2, with D unclear. The V end lost 5 bases, the J end lost 1 base, and 14 bases lay between the germline ends. Germline CDR1 is SQVTM and CDR2 is ANQGSEA. This CDR3 spans 14 amino acids.

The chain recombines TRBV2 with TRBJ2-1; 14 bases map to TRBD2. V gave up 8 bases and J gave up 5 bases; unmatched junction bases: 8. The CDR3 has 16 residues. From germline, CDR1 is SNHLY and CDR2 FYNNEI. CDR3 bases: TGTGCCAGCGATTGGACTAGCGGGGGGCGAGACAATGAGCAGTTCTTC. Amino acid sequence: CASDWTSGGRDNEQFF.

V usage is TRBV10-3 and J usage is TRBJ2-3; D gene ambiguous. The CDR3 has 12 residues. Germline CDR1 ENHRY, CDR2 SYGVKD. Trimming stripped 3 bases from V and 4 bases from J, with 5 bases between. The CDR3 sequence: CAISDLADTQYF. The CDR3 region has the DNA TGTGCCATCAGTGATCTTGCAGATACGCAGTATTTT.

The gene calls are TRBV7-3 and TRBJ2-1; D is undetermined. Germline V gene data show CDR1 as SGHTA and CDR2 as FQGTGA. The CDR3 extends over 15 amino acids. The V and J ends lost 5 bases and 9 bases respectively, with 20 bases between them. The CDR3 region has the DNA TGTGCCAGCAGCCCCCCTGGGTCCAGGCTTGGTGAGCAGTTCTTC. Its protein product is CASSPPGSRLGEQFF.

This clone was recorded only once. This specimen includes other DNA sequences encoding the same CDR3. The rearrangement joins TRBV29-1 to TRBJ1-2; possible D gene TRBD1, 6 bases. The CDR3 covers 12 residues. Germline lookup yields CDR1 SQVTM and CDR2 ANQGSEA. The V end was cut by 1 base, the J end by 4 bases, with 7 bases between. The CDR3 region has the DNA TGCAGCGTTGAAGCCAGGGGCTATGGCTACACCTTC. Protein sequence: CSVEARGYGYTF.

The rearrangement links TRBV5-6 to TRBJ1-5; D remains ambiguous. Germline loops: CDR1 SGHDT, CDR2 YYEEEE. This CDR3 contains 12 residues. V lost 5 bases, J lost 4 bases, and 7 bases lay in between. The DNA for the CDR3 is TGTGCCAGCAGTATACAGAATCAGCCCCAGCATTTT. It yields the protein CASSIQNQPQHF.

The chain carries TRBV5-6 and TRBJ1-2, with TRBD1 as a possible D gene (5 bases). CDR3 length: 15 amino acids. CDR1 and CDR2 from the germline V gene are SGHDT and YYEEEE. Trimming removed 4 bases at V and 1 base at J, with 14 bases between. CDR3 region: CASSPLMGGNYGYTF. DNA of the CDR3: TGTGCCAGCAGCCCCCTCATGGGGGGTAACTATGGCTACACCTTC.

The CDR3 DNA is TGTGCCAGCAGCCAAACACAGGAGTACGAGCAGTTCTTC. Its protein product is CASSQTQEYEQFF. The J gene is TRBJ2-1, the V gene TRBV4-2; the D gene is possibly TRBD1 (5 bases). The CDR3 is 13 amino acids. Trimming stripped 2 bases from V and 10 bases from J, with 12 bases between. The germline gives CDR1 LGHNA, CDR2 YNFKEQ.

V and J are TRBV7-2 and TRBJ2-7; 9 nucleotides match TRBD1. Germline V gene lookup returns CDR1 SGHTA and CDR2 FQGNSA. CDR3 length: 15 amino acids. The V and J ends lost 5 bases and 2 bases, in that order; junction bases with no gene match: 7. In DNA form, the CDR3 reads TGTGCCAGCAGCCGTACGGGACAGGGACCCTACGAGCAGTACTTC. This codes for CASSRTGQGPYEQYF. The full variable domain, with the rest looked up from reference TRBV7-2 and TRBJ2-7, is GAGVSQSPSNKVTEKGKDVELRCDPISGHTALYWYRQSLGQGLEFLIYFQGNSAPDKSGLPSDRFSAERTGGSVSTLTIQRTQQEDSAVYLCASSRTGQGPYEQYFGPGTRLTVT.